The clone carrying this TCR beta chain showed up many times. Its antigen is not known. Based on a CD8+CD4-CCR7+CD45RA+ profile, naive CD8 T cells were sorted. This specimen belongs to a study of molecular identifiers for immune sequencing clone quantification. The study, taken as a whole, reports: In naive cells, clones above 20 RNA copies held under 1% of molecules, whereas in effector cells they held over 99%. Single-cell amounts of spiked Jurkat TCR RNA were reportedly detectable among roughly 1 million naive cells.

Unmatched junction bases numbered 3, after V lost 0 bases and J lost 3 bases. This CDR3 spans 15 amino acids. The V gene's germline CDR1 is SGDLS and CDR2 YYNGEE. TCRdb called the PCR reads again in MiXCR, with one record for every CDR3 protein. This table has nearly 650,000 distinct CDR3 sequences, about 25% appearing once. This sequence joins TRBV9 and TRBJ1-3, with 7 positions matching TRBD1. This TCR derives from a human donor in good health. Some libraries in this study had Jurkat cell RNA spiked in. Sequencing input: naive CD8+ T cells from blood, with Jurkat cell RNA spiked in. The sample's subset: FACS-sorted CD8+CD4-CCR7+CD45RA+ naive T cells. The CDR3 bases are TGTGCCAGCAGCGTAGGGACAGGTAGTGGAAACACCATATATTTT. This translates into CASSVGTGSGNTIYF.